This TCR beta chain was documented in a study of blood T cell repertoires in COVID-19. Across the whole study: Samples came from the United States, Italy and Spain, spanning acute and convalescent COVID-19.

This clone was counted only a few times. Germline V gene lookup returns CDR1 DFQATT and CDR2 SNEGSKA (reference sequence). Unmatched junction bases numbered 20, after V lost 3 bases and J lost 5 bases. The CDR3 is 18 residues long. In the authors' methods: Nucleated cell number was recorded as an estimate derived from reference gene primer amplification. Sequenced by immunoSEQ multiplex PCR; TCRdb stores in-frame clones only, minus some. V, J and clone size were drawn from that table, and D and trimming were deduced from the DNA. The sample carries around 270,000 clones, around four fifths recorded once.

The sample was peripheral blood. The V and J genes are TRBV20-1 and TRBJ2-7; 9 bases align to TRBD2. The source is a man in his sixties with acute or convalescent COVID-19. CDR3 in amino acids: CSASPSAGGRALRDEQYF. The DNA for the CDR3 is TGCAGTGCTAGTCCTTCCGCGGGCGGGAGGGCCCTTCGGGACGAGCAGTACTTC.